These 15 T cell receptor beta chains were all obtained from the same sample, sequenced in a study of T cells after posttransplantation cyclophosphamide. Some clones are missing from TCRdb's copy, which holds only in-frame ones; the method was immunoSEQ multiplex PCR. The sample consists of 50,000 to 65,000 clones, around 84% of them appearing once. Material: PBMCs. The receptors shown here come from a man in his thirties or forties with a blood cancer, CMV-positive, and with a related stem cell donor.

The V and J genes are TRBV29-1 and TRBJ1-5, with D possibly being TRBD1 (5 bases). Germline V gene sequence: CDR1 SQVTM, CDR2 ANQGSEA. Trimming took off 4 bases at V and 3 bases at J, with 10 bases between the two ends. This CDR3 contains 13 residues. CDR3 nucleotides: TGCAGCGTTGCCGGGGGATCCAATCAGCCCCAGCATTTT. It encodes CSVAGGSNQPQHF. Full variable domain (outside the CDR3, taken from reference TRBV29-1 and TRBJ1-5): SAVISQKPSRDICQRGTSLTIQCQVDSQVTMMFWYRQQPGQSLTLIATANQGSEATYESGFVIDKFPISRPNLTFSTLTVSNMSPEDSSIYLCSVAGGSNQPQHFGDGTRLSIL.

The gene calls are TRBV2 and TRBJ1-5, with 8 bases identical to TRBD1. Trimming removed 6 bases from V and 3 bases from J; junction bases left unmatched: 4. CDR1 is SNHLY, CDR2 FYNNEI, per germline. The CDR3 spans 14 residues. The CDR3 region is CASSMTGVNQPQHF. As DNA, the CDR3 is TGTGCCAGCAGCATGACAGGGGTCAATCAGCCCCAGCATTTT.

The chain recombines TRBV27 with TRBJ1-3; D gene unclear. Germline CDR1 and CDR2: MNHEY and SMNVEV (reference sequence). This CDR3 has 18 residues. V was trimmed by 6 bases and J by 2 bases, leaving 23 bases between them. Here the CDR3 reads CASSLGPGNGEAGNTIYF. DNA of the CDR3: TGTGCCAGCAGCCTAGGGCCTGGAAACGGGGAAGCTGGAAACACCATATATTTT.

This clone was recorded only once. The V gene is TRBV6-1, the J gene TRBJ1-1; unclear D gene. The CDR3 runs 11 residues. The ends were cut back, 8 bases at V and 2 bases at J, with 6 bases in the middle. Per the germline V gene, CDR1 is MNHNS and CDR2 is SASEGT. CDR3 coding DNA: TGTGCCAGCGGCCCCAACACTGAAGCTTTCTTT. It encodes CASGPNTEAFF.

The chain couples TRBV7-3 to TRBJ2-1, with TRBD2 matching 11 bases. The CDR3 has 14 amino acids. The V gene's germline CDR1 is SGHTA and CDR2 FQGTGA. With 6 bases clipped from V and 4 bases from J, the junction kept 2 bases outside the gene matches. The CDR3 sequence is CASSRTSGYNEQFF. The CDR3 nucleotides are TGTGCCAGCAGTCGGACTAGCGGGTACAATGAGCAGTTCTTC.

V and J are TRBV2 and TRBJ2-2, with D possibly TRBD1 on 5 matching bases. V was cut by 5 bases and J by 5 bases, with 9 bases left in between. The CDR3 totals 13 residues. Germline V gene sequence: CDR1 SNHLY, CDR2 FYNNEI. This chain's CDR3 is CASSQQETGELFF. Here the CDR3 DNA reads TGTGCCAGCAGTCAACAGGAGACCGGGGAGCTGTTTTTT.

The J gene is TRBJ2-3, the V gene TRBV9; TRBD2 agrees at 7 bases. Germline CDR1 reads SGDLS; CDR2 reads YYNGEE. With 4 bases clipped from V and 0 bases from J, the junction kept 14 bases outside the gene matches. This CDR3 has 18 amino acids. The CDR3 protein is CASSTSTLASPSTDTQYF. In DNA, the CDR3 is TGTGCCAGCAGCACCTCCACACTAGCGTCTCCTAGCACAGATACGCAGTATTTT.

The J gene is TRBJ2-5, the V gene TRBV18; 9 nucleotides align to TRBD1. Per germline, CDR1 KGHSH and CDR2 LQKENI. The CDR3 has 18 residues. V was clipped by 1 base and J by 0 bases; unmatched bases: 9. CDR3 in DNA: TGTGCCAGCTCACCACGGGACAGGGTACGCAACTACCAAGAGACCCAGTACTTC. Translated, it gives CASSPRDRVRNYQETQYF. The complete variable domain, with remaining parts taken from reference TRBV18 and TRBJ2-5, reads NAGVMQNPRHLVRRRGQEARLRCSPMKGHSHVYWYRQLPEEGLKFMVYLQKENIIDESGMPKERFSAEFPKEGPSILRIQQVVRGDSAAYFCASSPRDRVRNYQETQYFGPGTRLLVL.

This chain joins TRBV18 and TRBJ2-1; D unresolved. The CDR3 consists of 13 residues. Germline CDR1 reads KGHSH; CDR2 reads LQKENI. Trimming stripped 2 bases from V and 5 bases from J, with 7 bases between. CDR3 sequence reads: CASSPLVNNEQFF. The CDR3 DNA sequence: TGTGCCAGCTCACCATTAGTCAACAATGAGCAGTTCTTC.

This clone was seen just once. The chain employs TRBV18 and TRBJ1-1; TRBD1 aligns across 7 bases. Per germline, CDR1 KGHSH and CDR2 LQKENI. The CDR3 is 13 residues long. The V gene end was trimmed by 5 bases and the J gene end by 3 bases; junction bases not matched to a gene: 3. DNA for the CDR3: TGTGCCAGCTCAGCCGGGACAGACACTGAAGCTTTCTTT. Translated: CASSAGTDTEAFF.

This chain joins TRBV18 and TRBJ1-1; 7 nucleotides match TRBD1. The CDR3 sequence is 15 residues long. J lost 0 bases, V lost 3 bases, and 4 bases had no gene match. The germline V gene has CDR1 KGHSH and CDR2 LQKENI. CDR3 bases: TGTGCCAGCTCACCGCCAGGGGGGATGAACACTGAAGCTTTCTTT. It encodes CASSPPGGMNTEAFF.

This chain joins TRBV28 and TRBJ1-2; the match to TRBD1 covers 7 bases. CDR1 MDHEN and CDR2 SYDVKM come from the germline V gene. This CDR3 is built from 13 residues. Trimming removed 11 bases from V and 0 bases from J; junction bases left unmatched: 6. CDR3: CALRTGSNYGYTF. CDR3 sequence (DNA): TGTGCCCTCCGGACAGGATCTAACTATGGCTACACCTTC.

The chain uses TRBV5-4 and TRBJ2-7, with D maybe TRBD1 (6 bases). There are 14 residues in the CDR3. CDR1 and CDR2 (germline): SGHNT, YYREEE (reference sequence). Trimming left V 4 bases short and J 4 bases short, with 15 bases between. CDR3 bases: TGTGCCAGCAGCATAAGCCCACAGGGATACGAGCAGTACTTC. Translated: CASSISPQGYEQYF.

CDR3 nucleotide sequence: TGTGCCAGCAGTAACAGACTAGCGGGAGATAGGGTTCGCACAGATACGCAGTATTTT. It specifies CASSNRLAGDRVRTDTQYF. The J gene is TRBJ2-3, the V gene TRBV5-6; TRBD2 matches at 12 bases. CDR3 length equals 19 residues. Per the germline V gene, CDR1 is SGHDT and CDR2 is YYEEEE. With V trimmed by 5 bases and J by 1 base, 14 bases remained unmatched. Supplemented by reference TRBV5-6 and TRBJ2-3, the full variable domain reads DAGVTQSPTHLIKTRGQQVTLRCSPKSGHDTVSWYQQALGQGPQFIFQYYEEEERQRGNFPDRFSGHQFPNYSSELNVNALLLGDSALYLCASSNRLAGDRVRTDTQYFGPGTRLTVL.

Here the CDR3 DNA reads TGTGCCAGCAGCCCGGGACAGGGTTCAATCTCTGGAAACACCATATATTTT. Translating gives CASSPGQGSISGNTIYF. The rearrangement joins TRBV7-9 to TRBJ1-3; 9 bases are shared with TRBD1. The germline gives CDR1 SEHNR, CDR2 FQNEAQ (reference sequence). The CDR3 is 17 amino acids. V lost 5 bases and J lost 0; bases outside the gene matches: 8.